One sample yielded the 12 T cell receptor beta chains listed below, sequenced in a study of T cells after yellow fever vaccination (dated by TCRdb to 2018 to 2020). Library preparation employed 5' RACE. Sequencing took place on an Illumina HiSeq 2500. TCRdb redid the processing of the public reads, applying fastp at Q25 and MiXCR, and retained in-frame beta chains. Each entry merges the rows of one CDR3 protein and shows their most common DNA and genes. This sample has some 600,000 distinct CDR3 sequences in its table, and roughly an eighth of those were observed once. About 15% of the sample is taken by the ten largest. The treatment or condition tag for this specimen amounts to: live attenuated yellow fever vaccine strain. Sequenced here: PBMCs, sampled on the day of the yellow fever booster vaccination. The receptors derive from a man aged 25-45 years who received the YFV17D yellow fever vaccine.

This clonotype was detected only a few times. This CDR3 is CSAIPGQGFAGYTF. The CDR3 DNA follows: TGCAGTGCTATCCCGGGACAGGGGTTTGCTGGCTACACCTTC. The V gene is TRBV20-1, the J gene TRBJ1-2; 10 nucleotides align to TRBD1. V shed 4 bases, J shed 7 bases, and the junction held 9 bases outside the gene matches. This CDR3 has 14 residues. CDR1 and CDR2 (germline): DFQATT, SNEGSKA (reference sequence).

CDR3 residues: CASGYIEQYF. The DNA of the CDR3 is TGTGCCAGCGGCTACATCGAGCAGTACTTC. The V and J genes are TRBV6-2 or TRBV6-3 and TRBJ2-7; D remains unclear. V was pared by 8 bases and J by 6 bases, with 8 bases between. CDR1 is MNHEY and CDR2 is SVGEGT in the germline V gene. The CDR3 loop spans 10 amino acids.

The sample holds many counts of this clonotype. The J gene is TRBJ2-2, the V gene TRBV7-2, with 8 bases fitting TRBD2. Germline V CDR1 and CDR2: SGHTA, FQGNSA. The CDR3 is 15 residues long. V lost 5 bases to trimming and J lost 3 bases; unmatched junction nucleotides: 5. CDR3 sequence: CASSQRESYTGELFF. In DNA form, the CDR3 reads TGTGCCAGCAGCCAGCGGGAGTCTTACACCGGGGAGCTGTTTTTT.

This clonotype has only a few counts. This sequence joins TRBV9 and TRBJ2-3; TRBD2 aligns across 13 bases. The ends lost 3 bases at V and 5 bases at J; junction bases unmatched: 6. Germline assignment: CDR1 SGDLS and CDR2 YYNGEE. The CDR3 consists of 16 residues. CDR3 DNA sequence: TGTGCCAGCAGCGCCTGGACTAGCGGGAGTCTAGATACGCAGTATTTT. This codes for CASSAWTSGSLDTQYF.

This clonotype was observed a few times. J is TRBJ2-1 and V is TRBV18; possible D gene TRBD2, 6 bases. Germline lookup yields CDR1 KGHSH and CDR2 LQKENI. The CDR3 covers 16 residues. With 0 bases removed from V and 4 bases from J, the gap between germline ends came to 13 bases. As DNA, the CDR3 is TGTGCCAGCTCACCACCGGTTGGTAGCGGTTACAATGAGCAGTTCTTC. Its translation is CASSPPVGSGYNEQFF.

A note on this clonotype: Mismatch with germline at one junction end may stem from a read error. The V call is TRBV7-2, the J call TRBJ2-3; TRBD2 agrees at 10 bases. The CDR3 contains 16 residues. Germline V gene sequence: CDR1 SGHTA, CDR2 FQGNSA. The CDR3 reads CASSIAGGWGTDTQYF. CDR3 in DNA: TGTGCCAGCAGCATAGCGGGGGGTTGGGGCACAGATACGCAGTATTTT.

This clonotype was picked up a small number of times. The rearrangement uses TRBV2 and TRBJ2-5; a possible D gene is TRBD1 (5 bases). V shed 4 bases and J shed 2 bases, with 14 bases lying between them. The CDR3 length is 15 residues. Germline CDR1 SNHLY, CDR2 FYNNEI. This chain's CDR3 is CASSADRSRQETQYF. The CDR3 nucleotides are TGTGCCAGCAGTGCTGACAGATCTCGTCAAGAGACCCAGTACTTC.

The CDR3 here is CASSLATRTLTWETQYF. Here the CDR3 DNA reads TGTGCCAGCAGTTTAGCGACTAGGACCCTGACCTGGGAGACCCAGTACTTC. V gene TRBV12-3 or TRBV12-4 combines with J gene TRBJ2-5; D possibly corresponds to TRBD2 (6 bases). The CDR3 totals 17 residues. The V gene lost 0 bases and the J gene lost 5 bases, with 19 bases spanning the gap.

The CDR3 nucleotides read TGTGCCAGTCTAGGGCCTCGTGGGGGGACAGATACGCAGTATTTT. Residues: CASLGPRGGTDTQYF. The chain carries TRBV19 and TRBJ2-3, with TRBD2 as a possible D gene (6 bases). Trimming took 8 bases from V and 3 from J, leaving 18 bases between them. This CDR3 has 15 residues. In germline, CDR1 is LNHDA, CDR2 SQIVND (reference sequence).

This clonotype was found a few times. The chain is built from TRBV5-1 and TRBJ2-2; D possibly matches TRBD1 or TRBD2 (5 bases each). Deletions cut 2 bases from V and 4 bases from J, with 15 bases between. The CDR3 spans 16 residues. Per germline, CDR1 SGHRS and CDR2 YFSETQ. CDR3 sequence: CASSLSPLGTTGELFF. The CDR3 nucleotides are TGCGCCAGCAGCTTATCCCCCCTCGGGACCACCGGGGAGCTGTTTTTT. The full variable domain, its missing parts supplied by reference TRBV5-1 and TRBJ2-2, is KAGVTQTPRYLIKTRGQQVTLSCSPISGHRSVSWYQQTPGQGLQFLFEYFSETQRNKGNFPGRFSGRQFSNSRSEMNVSTLELGDSALYLCASSLSPLGTTGELFFGEGSRLTVL.

CDR3 sequence reads: CASSLDGRGLYEQYF. As DNA, the CDR3 is TGTGCCAGCAGCTTAGACGGCAGGGGGCTTTACGAGCAGTACTTC. The chain employs TRBV7-2 and TRBJ2-7; 8 bases match TRBD1. V lost 1 base, J lost 4 bases, and 6 bases stayed unmatched. Germline assignment: CDR1 SGHTA and CDR2 FQGNSA. The CDR3 length is 15 residues.

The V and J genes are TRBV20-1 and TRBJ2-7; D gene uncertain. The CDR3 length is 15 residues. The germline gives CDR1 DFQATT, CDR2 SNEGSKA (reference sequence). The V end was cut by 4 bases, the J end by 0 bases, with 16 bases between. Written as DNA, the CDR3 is TGCAGTGCTAACTTTCGACGCCCGAGCTCCTACGAGCAGTACTTC. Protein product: CSANFRRPSSYEQYF.